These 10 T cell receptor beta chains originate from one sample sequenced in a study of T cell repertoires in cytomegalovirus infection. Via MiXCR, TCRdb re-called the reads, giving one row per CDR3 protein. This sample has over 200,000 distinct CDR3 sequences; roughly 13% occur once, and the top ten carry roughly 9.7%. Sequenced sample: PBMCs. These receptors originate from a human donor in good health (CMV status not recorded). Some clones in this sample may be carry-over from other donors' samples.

The CDR3 reads CASSPGVGGDSASNYGYTF. The CDR3 nucleotides read TGTGCCAGCTCACCAGGGGTTGGAGGGGACTCGGCCTCTAACTATGGCTACACCTTC. The chain recombines TRBV18 with TRBJ1-2, with D possibly matching TRBD1 (5 bases). Germline V lookup: CDR1 KGHSH, CDR2 LQKENI. The germline V and J ends were trimmed by 2 bases and 0 bases, with 22 bases remaining between them. The CDR3 spans 19 residues.

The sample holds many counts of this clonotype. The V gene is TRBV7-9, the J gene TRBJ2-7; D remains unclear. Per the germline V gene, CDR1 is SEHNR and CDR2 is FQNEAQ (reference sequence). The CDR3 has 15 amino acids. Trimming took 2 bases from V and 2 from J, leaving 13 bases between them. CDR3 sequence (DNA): TGTGCCAGCAGCTTACCGGAGAAAGCTCCCTACGAGCAGTACTTC. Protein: CASSLPEKAPYEQYF.

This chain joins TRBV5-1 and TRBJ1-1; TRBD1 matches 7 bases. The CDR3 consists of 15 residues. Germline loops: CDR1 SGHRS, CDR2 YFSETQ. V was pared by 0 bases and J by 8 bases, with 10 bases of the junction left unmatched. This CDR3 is CASSLGGTESREAFF. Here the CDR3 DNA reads TGCGCCAGCAGCTTGGGGGGGACAGAATCCCGCGAAGCTTTCTTT.

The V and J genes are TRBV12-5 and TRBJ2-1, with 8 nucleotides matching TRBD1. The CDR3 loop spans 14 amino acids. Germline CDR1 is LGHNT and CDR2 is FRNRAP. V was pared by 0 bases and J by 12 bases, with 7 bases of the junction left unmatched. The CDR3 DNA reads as TGTGCTAGTGGTTTGGTGGCCACCGGGACAGGGCAGTTCTTC. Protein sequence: CASGLVATGTGQFF.

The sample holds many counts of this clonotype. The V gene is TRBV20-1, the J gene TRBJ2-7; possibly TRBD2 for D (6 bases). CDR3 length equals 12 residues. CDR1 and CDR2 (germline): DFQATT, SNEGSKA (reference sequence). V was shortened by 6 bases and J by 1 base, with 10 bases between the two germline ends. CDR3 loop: CSASAGSYEQYF. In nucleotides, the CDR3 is TGCAGTGCGTCTGCGGGGTCCTACGAGCAGTACTTC.

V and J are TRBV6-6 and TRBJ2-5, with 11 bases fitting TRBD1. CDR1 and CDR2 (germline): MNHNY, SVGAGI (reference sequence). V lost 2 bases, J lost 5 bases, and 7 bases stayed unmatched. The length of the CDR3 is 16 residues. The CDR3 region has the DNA TGTGCCAGCAGTTACGTTTGGACAGGGGGCGGGGAGACCCAGTACTTC. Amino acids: CASSYVWTGGGETQYF.

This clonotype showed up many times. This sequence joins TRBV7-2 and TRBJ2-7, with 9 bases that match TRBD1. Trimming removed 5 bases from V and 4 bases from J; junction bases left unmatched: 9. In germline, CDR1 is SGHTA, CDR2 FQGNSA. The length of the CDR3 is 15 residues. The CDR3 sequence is CASSPRGTGTYEQYF. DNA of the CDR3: TGTGCCAGCAGCCCGCGCGGGACAGGGACTTACGAGCAGTACTTC.

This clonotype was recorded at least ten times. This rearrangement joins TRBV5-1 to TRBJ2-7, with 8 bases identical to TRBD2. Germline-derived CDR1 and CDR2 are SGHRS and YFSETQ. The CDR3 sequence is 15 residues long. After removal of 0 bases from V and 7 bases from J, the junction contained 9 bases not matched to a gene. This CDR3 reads CASSLERGGLGEQYF. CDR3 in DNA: TGCGCCAGCAGCTTGGAACGGGGGGGCCTGGGGGAGCAGTACTTC.

CDR3 sequence: CASRNGEGAQAKYF. In nucleotides, the CDR3 is TGTGCCAGCAGGAACGGGGAGGGGGCGCAGGCGAAGTACTTC. The V call is TRBV2, the J call TRBJ2-4, with D perhaps TRBD1 or TRBD2 (7 bases each). This CDR3 comprises 14 residues. With 6 bases removed from V and 14 bases from J, the gap between germline ends came to 23 bases. Germline CDR1 is SNHLY and CDR2 is FYNNEI.

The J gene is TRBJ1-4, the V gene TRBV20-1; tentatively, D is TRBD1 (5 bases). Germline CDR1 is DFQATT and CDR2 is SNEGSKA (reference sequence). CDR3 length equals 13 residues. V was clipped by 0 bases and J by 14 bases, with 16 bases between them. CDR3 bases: TGCAGTGCTAGAGATCATGGGGGGGTGGGCCTGTTTTTT. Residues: CSARDHGGVGLFF.